One sample yielded the 29 T cell receptor beta chains listed below, sequenced in a study of T cell responses to AZD1222 COVID-19 vaccine. Libraries were prepared by immunoSEQ multiplex PCR; TCRdb keeps only in-frame clonotypes and omits some of them. The sample lists approximately 150,000 clones, around 93% occurring once. The source was peripheral blood, collected on day 0 of AZD1222 vaccination. The receptors here all came from an adult in good health.

The rearrangement uses TRBV6-5 and TRBJ1-5; no definite D call. This CDR3 contains 12 residues. Deletions cut 9 bases from V and 0 bases from J, with 6 bases between. Germline CDR1 MNHEY, CDR2 SVGAGI. The CDR3 spells CASRVSNQPQHF. The CDR3 nucleotides are TGTGCCAGTCGGGTTAGCAATCAGCCCCAGCATTTT.

The chain carries TRBV7-6 and TRBJ2-5; unclear D gene. Germline CDR1 SGHVS, CDR2 FNYEAQ. The CDR3 is made up of 15 amino acids. V lost 4 bases and J 5 bases, leaving 17 bases between the germline ends. DNA of the CDR3: TGTGCCAGCAGCTCAGCCGGGTCCCCTGGGGAGACCCAGTACTTC. Its protein product is CASSSAGSPGETQYF.

The genes are TRBV6-2 or TRBV6-3 and TRBJ1-1; maybe TRBD1 (5 bases). Trimming cost V 5 bases and J 7 bases, with 11 bases left between them. The CDR3 totals 12 residues. Looked up from germline, CDR1 is MNHEY and CDR2 is SVGEGT. In DNA form, the CDR3 reads TGTGCCAGCAGTGAGCAGGGACTTGAAGCTTTCTTT. This translates into CASSEQGLEAFF.

This chain links TRBV20-1 with TRBJ2-1; TRBD2 is a possible D gene (6 bases). Germline CDR1 and CDR2: DFQATT and SNEGSKA (reference sequence). Between the trimmed V and J ends, which lost 3 bases and 3 bases, there was a span of 15 bases. This CDR3 is built from 15 residues. The CDR3: CSASLLSGDYNEQFF. As DNA, the CDR3 is TGCAGTGCTAGTCTTCTTTCGGGGGACTACAATGAGCAGTTCTTC.

The chain links TRBV27 to TRBJ1-3, with D possibly matching TRBD1 (6 bases). There are 15 residues in the CDR3. V was cut by 5 bases and J by 4 bases, with 15 bases left in between. Germline CDR1 and CDR2: MNHEY and SMNVEV (reference sequence). CDR3 DNA: TGTGCCAGCAGTCTCTTCGGGACACAGGGAAACACCATATATTTT. Its translation is CASSLFGTQGNTIYF.

This clone occurred a few times. V is TRBV2 and J is TRBJ1-3; D gene uncertain. Trimming cost V 4 bases and J 0 bases, with 7 bases left between them. Germline lookup yields CDR1 SNHLY and CDR2 FYNNEI. CDR3 size: 14 residues. The CDR3 DNA follows: TGTGCCAGCAGTGGGGGATTCTCTGGAAACACCATATATTTT. Its protein product is CASSGGFSGNTIYF.

The gene calls are TRBV7-2 and TRBJ1-5, with TRBD1 as a possible D gene (6 bases). Germline CDR1 is SGHTA and CDR2 is FQGNSA. V lost 5 bases, J lost 6 bases, and 14 bases lay in between. This CDR3 contains 14 residues. CDR3 in DNA: TGTGCCAGCAGCCTACAGGGTGGTGGTCAGCCCCAGCATTTT. It specifies CASSLQGGGQPQHF.

V usage is TRBV7-3 and J usage is TRBJ2-3; D remains unclear. The CDR3 contains 15 residues. Looked up from germline, CDR1 is SGHTA and CDR2 is FQGTGA. Trimming took 3 bases from V and 1 from J, leaving 11 bases between them. CDR3 nucleotides: TGTGCCAGCAGCTTGACCCCTGACGGCACAGATACGCAGTATTTT. Translation: CASSLTPDGTDTQYF.

This chain joins TRBV27 and TRBJ1-3, with D possibly matching TRBD1 (5 bases). The CDR3 is made up of 15 amino acids. V was trimmed by 7 bases and J by 4 bases, leaving 17 bases between them. Germline V lookup: CDR1 MNHEY, CDR2 SMNVEV (reference sequence). DNA of the CDR3: TGTGCCAGCACGGGACCTGGGGACTCCGGAAACACCATATATTTT. The encoded protein is CASTGPGDSGNTIYF.

The chain is built from TRBV28 and TRBJ2-1; D gene uncertain. V was trimmed by 3 bases and J by 5 bases, leaving 8 bases between them. The germline CDR1 and CDR2 sequences are MDHEN and SYDVKM. The CDR3 has 13 amino acids. CDR3 protein: CASSLLRNNEQFF. In DNA, the CDR3 is TGTGCCAGCAGTTTGCTCAGAAACAATGAGCAGTTCTTC.

The chain recombines TRBV27 with TRBJ2-7; D possibly uses TRBD1 or TRBD2 (5 bases each). Trimming shortened V by 5 bases and J by 1 base, and 18 bases separated the two germline ends. CDR3 length: 16 amino acids. Germline loops: CDR1 MNHEY, CDR2 SMNVEV (reference sequence). This chain's CDR3 is CASSLVMDGASYEQYF. The CDR3 nucleotides are TGTGCCAGCAGTCTGGTTATGGACGGGGCATCCTACGAGCAGTACTTC.

This clone was detected only once. The V gene is TRBV6-6, the J gene TRBJ2-7; TRBD1 matches at 10 bases. V dropped 6 bases and J dropped 6; count of bases not matched to a gene: 8. The CDR3 spans 14 residues. The germline CDR1 and CDR2 sequences are MNHNY and SVGAGI (reference sequence). For the CDR3, the DNA is TGTGCCAGCAGACGCCGGGACAGGGGTCCCGAGCAGTACTTC. Amino acid sequence: CASRRRDRGPEQYF.

The rearrangement links TRBV9 to TRBJ2-5; perhaps D is TRBD1 or TRBD2 (6 bases each). This CDR3 spans 14 amino acids. The germline V and J ends were trimmed by 2 bases and 4 bases, with 12 bases remaining between them. Germline CDR1 SGDLS, CDR2 YYNGEE. The CDR3 is CASSVLGGPETQYF. DNA for the CDR3: TGTGCCAGCAGCGTGTTAGGGGGGCCAGAGACCCAGTACTTC.

This chain links TRBV6-1 with TRBJ1-5, with TRBD1 matching over 11 bases. Germline-derived CDR1 and CDR2 are MNHNS and SASEGT. With V trimmed by 6 bases and J by 6 bases, 7 bases remained unmatched. The CDR3 is made up of 15 amino acids. CDR3 sequence (DNA): TGTGCCAGCAGCCTCCGGACAGGGGGCGGTCAGCCCCAGCATTTT. This sequence encodes CASSLRTGGGQPQHF.

CDR3 residues: CASRLDPRAGNTEAFF. In DNA form, the CDR3 reads TGTGCCAGTAGGCTCGACCCCAGGGCGGGGAACACTGAAGCTTTCTTT. J is TRBJ1-1 and V is TRBV19, with D perhaps TRBD1 (5 bases). Between the trimmed V and J ends, which lost 6 bases and 1 base, there was a span of 18 bases. Germline V gives CDR1 LNHDA, CDR2 SQIVND (reference sequence). This CDR3 is built from 16 residues.

The chain employs TRBV25-1 and TRBJ1-4; perhaps TRBD1 as D (5 bases). Germline V CDR1 and CDR2: MGHDK, SYGVNS. CDR3 length: 14 residues. The V end lost 7 bases, the J end lost 0 bases, and 9 bases lay between the germline ends. The CDR3 sequence is CASNLGATNEKLFF. The CDR3 DNA reads TGTGCCAGCAACTTAGGGGCAACTAATGAAAAACTGTTTTTT.

This chain links TRBV11-2 with TRBJ2-3; TRBD2 agrees at 8 bases. With V trimmed by 5 bases and J by 1 base, 2 bases remained unmatched. CDR1 is SGHAT and CDR2 is FQNNGV in the germline V gene. The CDR3 is 14 residues long. In nucleotides, the CDR3 is TGTGCCAGCAGCGTGACTAGCGGCACAGATACGCAGTATTTT. Translation: CASSVTSGTDTQYF.

The chain couples TRBV9 to TRBJ1-2, with no clear D. The ends were cut back, 3 bases at V and 7 bases at J, with 7 bases in the middle. CDR3 length equals 11 residues. Looked up from germline, CDR1 is SGDLS and CDR2 is YYNGEE. The CDR3 protein is CASSASSGYTF. Here the CDR3 DNA reads TGTGCCAGCAGCGCCAGTAGTGGCTACACCTTC.

J is TRBJ2-4 and V is TRBV6-5; no firm D call. The CDR3 spans 13 residues. V dropped 0 bases and J dropped 4 bases, with 4 bases sitting between them. In germline, CDR1 is MNHEY, CDR2 SVGAGI. CDR3: CASSYSDKNIQYF. CDR3 coding DNA: TGTGCCAGCAGTTACTCGGATAAAAACATTCAGTACTTC.

The chain combines TRBV18 with TRBJ2-7; a weak D match, TRBD1 (6 bases). The germline V gene has CDR1 KGHSH and CDR2 LQKENI. V lost 2 bases, J lost 2 bases, and 13 bases lay in between. This CDR3 is 15 amino acids long. CDR3 sequence reads: CASSPGQGTTYEQYF. CDR3 sequence (DNA): TGTGCCAGCTCACCAGGTCAGGGGACGACCTACGAGCAGTACTTC.

CDR3 DNA: TGTGCCACCAGGATCGGGACAGGAGAGACCCAGTACTTC. As protein: CATRIGTGETQYF. The V gene is TRBV15, the J gene TRBJ2-5; 8 bases agree with TRBD1. The CDR3 is made up of 13 amino acids. V trimming: 6 bases; J trimming: 4 bases; junction bases outside the gene matches: 4. The germline CDR1 and CDR2 sequences are LNHNV and YYDKDF (reference sequence).

V usage is TRBV6-5 and J usage is TRBJ1-1, with D tentatively TRBD1 (5 bases). The germline V gene encodes CDR1 MNHEY and CDR2 SVGAGI. This CDR3 spans 14 amino acids. V lost 1 base to trimming and J lost 1 base, with 7 bases between them. In nucleotides, the CDR3 is TGTGCCAGCAGTTACTGGGGGACGAACACTGAAGCTTTCTTT. Translated, it gives CASSYWGTNTEAFF.

This clone came up once. The CDR3 sequence: CASSNVRGGNTEAFF. CDR3 coding DNA: TGTGCCAGCAGCAACGTCCGTGGGGGGAACACTGAAGCTTTCTTT. J is TRBJ1-1 and V is TRBV27; D possibly corresponds to TRBD1 (5 bases). The V gene's germline CDR1 is MNHEY and CDR2 SMNVEV (reference sequence). The CDR3 covers 15 residues. The V and J ends lost 6 bases and 1 base respectively, with 15 bases between them.

V usage is TRBV6-7 and J usage is TRBJ1-2, with a tentative D call TRBD1 (6 bases). TRBV6-7 is reported as an ORF; its role is uncertain. This CDR3 comprises 12 residues. For the CDR3, the DNA is TGTGCTATCTACTCGGGGGGCCATGGCTACACCTTC. This translates into CAIYSGGHGYTF.

CDR3 region: CASRTGGDYGYTF. DNA of the CDR3: TGTGCCAGCAGGACAGGGGGCGACTATGGCTACACCTTC. The gene calls are TRBV6-5 and TRBJ1-2; TRBD1 aligns across 10 bases. The length of the CDR3 is 13 residues. Losses at the gene ends were 6 bases for V and 3 bases for J; bases not matched to a gene: 1. Germline V lookup: CDR1 MNHEY, CDR2 SVGAGI.

V is TRBV3-1 (or the pseudogene TRBV3-2) and J is TRBJ1-1; the D is unclear. Trimming pared 5 bases from V and 1 base from J, leaving 8 bases between. Looked up from germline, CDR1 is LGHDT and CDR2 is YNNKEL (reference sequence). The CDR3 covers 13 residues. CDR3 loop: CASSATENTEAFF. The CDR3 nucleotides are TGTGCCAGCAGCGCGACGGAGAACACTGAAGCTTTCTTT.

The chain uses TRBV7-9 and TRBJ1-2, with D possibly matching TRBD1 (6 bases). The CDR3 extends over 15 amino acids. Germline loops: CDR1 SEHNR, CDR2 FQNEAQ (reference sequence). The ends were cut back, 5 bases at V and 4 bases at J, with 17 bases in the middle. Here the CDR3 reads CASSRIMGQPYGYTF. CDR3 nucleotides: TGTGCCAGCAGCCGGATTATGGGACAACCCTATGGCTACACCTTC.

This rearrangement joins TRBV7-9 to TRBJ1-1; D ambiguous. The V end was cut by 0 bases, the J end by 1 base, with 6 bases between. Germline V gene data show CDR1 as SEHNR and CDR2 as FQNEAQ (reference sequence). The CDR3 consists of 14 residues. The CDR3 reads CASSLATGNTEAFF. CDR3 DNA sequence: TGTGCCAGCAGCTTAGCAACGGGGAACACTGAAGCTTTCTTT.

The chain joins TRBV27 to TRBJ2-5, with 9 nucleotides matching TRBD2. CDR1 MNHEY and CDR2 SMNVEV come from the germline V gene (reference sequence). V trimming: 2 bases; J trimming: 1 base; junction bases outside the gene matches: 8. The CDR3 consists of 17 residues. DNA for the CDR3: TGTGCCAGCAGTTTAGTTAATAGCGGGGGTCCCCAAGAGACCCAGTACTTC. This sequence encodes CASSLVNSGGPQETQYF.